The entry that follows covers one T cell receptor beta chain sequence. RNA, once extracted, was reverse transcribed into cDNA for use as the sequencing template. Profiled with immunoSEQ multiplex PCR; TCRdb holds only in-frame clones, not every one. The table has over 100,000 clones, about 46% seen once. V was pared by 11 bases and J by 2 bases, with 5 bases of the junction left unmatched. The CDR3 contains 14 residues. Germline loops: CDR1 SEHNR, CDR2 FQNEAQ (reference sequence). Starting from PBMCs, sorting isolated CD4+ and CD8+ T cells. These data belong to a study of CD8+ T cells in alopecia areata. About the research overall: After 6 to 18 months of tofacitinib, follow-up continued 6 months off drug.

The chain recombines TRBV7-9 with TRBJ2-1; 11 nucleotides match TRBD2. The sequencing used CD8+ T cells sorted from blood, collected at week 0. The receptor comes from a human donor with alopecia areata. CDR3 loop: CASLAGGPYNEQFF. The CDR3 region has the DNA TGTGCCTCCTTAGCGGGGGGGCCCTACAATGAGCAGTTCTTC.